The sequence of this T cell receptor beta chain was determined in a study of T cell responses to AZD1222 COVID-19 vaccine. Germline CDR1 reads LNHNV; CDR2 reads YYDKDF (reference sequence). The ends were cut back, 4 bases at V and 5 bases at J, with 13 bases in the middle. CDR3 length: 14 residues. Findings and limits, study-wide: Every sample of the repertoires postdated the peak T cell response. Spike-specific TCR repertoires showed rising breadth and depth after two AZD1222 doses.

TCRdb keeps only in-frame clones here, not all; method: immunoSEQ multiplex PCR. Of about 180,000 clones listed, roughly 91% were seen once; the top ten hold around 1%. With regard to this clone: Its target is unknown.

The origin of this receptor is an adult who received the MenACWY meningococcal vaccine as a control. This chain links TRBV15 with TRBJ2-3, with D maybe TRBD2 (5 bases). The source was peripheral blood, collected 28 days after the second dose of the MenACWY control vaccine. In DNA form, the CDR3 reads TGTGCCACCAGCACGGATATACGGGAAGATACGCAGTATTTT. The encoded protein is CATSTDIREDTQYF.